Below, 8 T cell receptor beta chains from the same sample are listed, as sequenced in a study of early T cells in non-severe SARS-CoV-2 infection. TCRdb processed the 5' RACE reads anew with MiXCR; each CDR3 protein has one entry. In the table there are about 44,000 distinct CDR3 sequences, about 23% of which are singletons. The sequenced sample was whole blood, obtained at baseline. These receptors originate from an adult who was a healthcare worker with PCR-confirmed SARS-CoV-2 infection or an uninfected control (not recorded which).

This chain uses TRBV27 with TRBJ2-7, with 9 positions matching TRBD1. J gave up 2 bases and V 5 bases, and 4 bases lay outside the gene matches. The CDR3 spans 14 residues. Germline V gene lookup returns CDR1 MNHEY and CDR2 SMNVEV (reference sequence). CDR3 DNA sequence: TGTGCCAGCAGTCCTTGGACAGGGGCCTACGAGCAGTACTTC. Translated, it gives CASSPWTGAYEQYF.

The V gene is TRBV6-2 or TRBV6-3, the J gene TRBJ2-6; D gene uncertain. In germline, CDR1 is MNHEY, CDR2 SVGEGT. Trimming took off 5 bases at V and 1 base at J, with 6 bases between the two ends. The CDR3 loop spans 14 amino acids. The CDR3 sequence is CASSLPSGANVLTF. For the CDR3, the DNA is TGTGCCAGCAGTCTCCCTTCTGGGGCCAACGTCCTGACTTTC.

The chain links TRBV2 to TRBJ1-1; 7 positions match TRBD1. The CDR3 has 16 residues. After removal of 5 bases from V and 3 bases from J, the junction contained 12 bases not matched to a gene. CDR1 SNHLY and CDR2 FYNNEI come from the germline V gene. CDR3 sequence: CASSSPPGQRDTEAFF. DNA for the CDR3: TGTGCCAGCAGTAGCCCGCCGGGACAGAGAGACACTGAAGCTTTCTTT.

This clonotype was counted only a few times. The V gene is TRBV18, the J gene TRBJ2-7, with 9 bases that match TRBD1. Germline trimming cut 3 bases from V and 5 bases from J; bases unmatched to any gene: 8. This CDR3 is 15 amino acids long. Germline V lookup: CDR1 KGHSH, CDR2 LQKENI. DNA of the CDR3: TGTGCCAGCTCACCCGCGGGACAGGGCGTCGACGAGCAGTACTTC. This translates into CASSPAGQGVDEQYF. Combining the CDR3 with reference TRBV18 and TRBJ2-7 gives the whole variable domain NAGVMQNPRHLVRRRGQEARLRCSPMKGHSHVYWYRQLPEEGLKFMVYLQKENIIDESGMPKERFSAEFPKEGPSILRIQQVVRGDSAAYFCASSPAGQGVDEQYFGPGTRLTVT.

The chain joins TRBV10-3 to TRBJ2-5; TRBD2 might be the D (6 bases). Germline loops: CDR1 ENHRY, CDR2 SYGVKD. This CDR3 comprises 14 residues. Trimming stripped 6 bases from V and 1 base from J, with 12 bases between. The CDR3 DNA follows: TGTGCCATCAGCCTCGAGGGACTCCAAGAGACCCAGTACTTC. Amino acid sequence: CAISLEGLQETQYF.

V gene TRBV10-3 combines with J gene TRBJ2-1, with 10 positions matching TRBD2. The CDR3 totals 14 residues. The V segment lost 4 bases and the J segment 7 bases; nucleotides outside the gene matches: 4. Germline CDR1 ENHRY, CDR2 SYGVKD. The CDR3 region is CAISVASGGNEQFF. The DNA for the CDR3 is TGTGCCATCAGTGTGGCTAGCGGGGGTAATGAGCAGTTCTTC.

This clonotype was seen a handful of times. The chain is built from TRBV2 and TRBJ1-2; TRBD1 is a possible D gene (6 bases). CDR1 is SNHLY and CDR2 is FYNNEI in the germline V gene. CDR3 length: 13 residues. V lost 9 bases and J lost 8, with 19 bases in between. The CDR3 DNA follows: TGTGCCAGTCTTCGGGACATGGCCTTGGGCTACACCTTC. This gives the protein CASLRDMALGYTF.

A few counts support this clonotype. The rearrangement joins TRBV28 to TRBJ2-3; 10 bases line up with TRBD2. V was clipped by 6 bases and J by 6 bases; unmatched bases: 6. The CDR3 length is 14 residues. Per the germline V gene, CDR1 is MDHEN and CDR2 is SYDVKM. The CDR3 is CASSQTSGSDTQYF. CDR3 coding DNA: TGTGCCAGCAGCCAGACTAGCGGGTCGGATACGCAGTATTTT.